This T cell receptor beta chain was sequenced for a study of T cell responses to AZD1222 COVID-19 vaccine. Produced via immunoSEQ multiplex PCR; TCRdb's table is partial and in-frame only. The sample lists 150,000 or so clones, 90% to 95% occurring once. Details on this clone: The antigen remains unidentified.

CDR3 length equals 16 residues. J gave up 2 bases and V 6 bases, and 10 bases lay outside the gene matches. The germline CDR1 and CDR2 sequences are SNHLY and FYNNEI. General observations from the study: A reported finding is that nearly half of spike-specific TCRs target unmutated variant regions. The peak T cell response came first, and repertoires were sampled only after it.

The sequence derives from an adult who received the AZD1222 COVID-19 vaccine. Sequenced here: peripheral blood, sampled 28 days after the second AZD1222 dose. This rearrangement joins TRBV2 to TRBJ1-2; 9 bases map to TRBD1. The DNA for the CDR3 is TGTGCCAGCAGGGGACAGGGAGCCACTTCAAACTATGGCTACACCTTC. Translating it yields CASRGQGATSNYGYTF.